The 12 T cell receptor beta chains given below trace back to one sample, sequenced in a study of blood T cell repertoires in COVID-19. Method: immunoSEQ multiplex PCR; TCRdb's copy keeps in-frame clones and lacks some. The sample has more than 400,000 clones, roughly 85% seen once; the top ten hold about 3%. Source material: peripheral blood. The source of these receptors is a human donor in a cohort sampled during active COVID-19.

This rearrangement joins TRBV24-1 to TRBJ2-1; 14 bases map to TRBD2. Germline V CDR1 and CDR2: KGHDR, SFDVKD. V lost 3 bases to trimming and J lost 2 bases; unmatched junction nucleotides: 11. This CDR3 contains 20 residues. The CDR3 loop reads CATSDPPGTSGSSTYNEQFF. The CDR3 DNA reads as TGTGCCACCAGTGATCCCCCTGGGACTAGCGGGAGCTCCACCTACAATGAGCAGTTCTTC.

The chain employs TRBV7-2 and TRBJ1-2, with a possible D match to TRBD1 (6 bases). CDR1 SGHTA and CDR2 FQGNSA come from the germline V gene. The CDR3 extends over 15 amino acids. V was shortened by 2 bases and J by 6 bases, with 16 bases between the two germline ends. CDR3: CASSLPTGEVHGYTF. The CDR3 DNA reads as TGTGCCAGCAGCTTACCGACAGGCGAAGTTCATGGCTACACCTTC.

There are a few counts of this clone. This chain uses TRBV7-6 with TRBJ1-4; D may be TRBD1 (5 bases). Trimming took 3 bases from V and 4 from J, leaving 9 bases between them. This CDR3 is built from 14 residues. CDR1 is SGHVS, CDR2 FNYEAQ, per germline. This chain's CDR3 is CASSLGRLNEKLFF. CDR3 nucleotides: TGTGCCAGCAGCTTGGGGCGGCTTAATGAAAAACTGTTTTTT.

This clone has only one observation. The chain has TRBV7-9 and TRBJ1-1; no firm D call. Germline V gene data show CDR1 as SEHNR and CDR2 as FQNEAQ (reference sequence). This CDR3 spans 12 amino acids. Trimming stripped 5 bases from V and 5 bases from J, with 9 bases between. As DNA, the CDR3 is TGTGCCAGCAGCAACCACCGGACTGAAGCTTTCTTT. Its protein product is CASSNHRTEAFF.

This clone was counted only a few times. The chain carries TRBV29-1 and TRBJ1-2; possible D gene TRBD1, 6 bases. Per germline, CDR1 SQVTM and CDR2 ANQGSEA. V was pared by 4 bases and J by 1 base, with 10 bases between. This CDR3 contains 13 residues. The CDR3 DNA sequence: TGCAGCGTTGTCAGGGGTTATAACTATGGCTACACCTTC. It yields the protein CSVVRGYNYGYTF.

In its sample, this clone was seen a few times. This rearrangement joins TRBV28 to TRBJ2-2; TRBD1 agrees at 9 bases. Germline CDR1 is MDHEN and CDR2 is SYDVKM. The junction had 4 bases not matched to a gene; V was cut back by 5 bases and J by 0 bases. The CDR3 spans 16 residues. The CDR3 region has the DNA TGTGCCAGCAGTCTGGGACAGGGCTCGAACACCGGGGAGCTGTTTTTT. Protein: CASSLGQGSNTGELFF. Looking up the rest from reference TRBV28 and TRBJ2-2 gives the full variable domain: DVKVTQSSRYLVKRTGEKVFLECVQDMDHENMFWYRQDPGLGLRLIYFSYDVKMKEKGDIPEGYSVSREKKERFSLILESASTNQTSMYLCASSLGQGSNTGELFFGEGSRLTVL.

The chain couples TRBV5-6 to TRBJ1-2; no definite D call. Looked up from germline, CDR1 is SGHDT and CDR2 is YYEEEE. The germline V and J ends were trimmed by 6 bases and 8 bases, with 11 bases remaining between them. The CDR3 runs to 11 residues. The CDR3 reads CASISPRGYTF. The CDR3 nucleotides are TGTGCCAGCATCAGTCCGCGGGGCTACACCTTC.

The rearrangement joins TRBV24-1 to TRBJ2-1; no firm D call. In germline, CDR1 is KGHDR, CDR2 SFDVKD. Trimming took 4 bases from V and 4 from J, leaving 4 bases between them. This CDR3 is 12 amino acids long. The CDR3 DNA sequence: TGTGCCACCAGTGAGAGTTACAATGAGCAGTTCTTC. Encoded protein: CATSESYNEQFF.

The chain uses TRBV28 and TRBJ1-4; D unresolved. Looked up from germline, CDR1 is MDHEN and CDR2 is SYDVKM. V gave up 3 bases and J gave up 1 base, with 12 bases separating them. The CDR3 loop spans 16 amino acids. The CDR3, as DNA: TGTGCCAGCAGTTTCCTTGGGAGTGGAACTAATGAAAAACTGTTTTTT. Translation: CASSFLGSGTNEKLFF.

DNA of the CDR3: TGTGCCAGTAGTGAAGGGACAGGGTTCTCCAATCAGCATTTT. It is translated as CASSEGTGFSNQHF. The J gene is TRBJ1-5, the V gene TRBV19; 9 bases match TRBD1. V was pared by 5 bases and J by 13 bases, with 12 bases of the junction left unmatched. CDR3 length: 14 amino acids. The V gene's germline CDR1 is LNHDA and CDR2 SQIVND (reference sequence).

The chain joins TRBV3-1 (or the pseudogene TRBV3-2) to TRBJ2-5, with 10 bases identical to TRBD2. CDR1 and CDR2 from the germline V gene are LGHDT and YNNKEL (reference sequence). The CDR3 is 14 residues long. Trimming removed 2 bases from V and 3 bases from J; junction bases left unmatched: 0. In DNA, the CDR3 is TGTGCCAGCAGCCAACTAGCGGGGGAAGAGACCCAGTACTTC. This gives the protein CASSQLAGEETQYF.

V and J are TRBV6-5 and TRBJ2-1, with a tentative D call TRBD2 (5 bases). CDR1 and CDR2 from the germline V gene are MNHEY and SVGAGI. V lost 9 bases and J 8 bases, leaving 17 bases between the germline ends. The CDR3 runs to 13 residues. The CDR3, as DNA: TGTGCCAGTCACGAAGGGATGCGGGATGAGCAGTTCTTC. The encoded protein is CASHEGMRDEQFF.